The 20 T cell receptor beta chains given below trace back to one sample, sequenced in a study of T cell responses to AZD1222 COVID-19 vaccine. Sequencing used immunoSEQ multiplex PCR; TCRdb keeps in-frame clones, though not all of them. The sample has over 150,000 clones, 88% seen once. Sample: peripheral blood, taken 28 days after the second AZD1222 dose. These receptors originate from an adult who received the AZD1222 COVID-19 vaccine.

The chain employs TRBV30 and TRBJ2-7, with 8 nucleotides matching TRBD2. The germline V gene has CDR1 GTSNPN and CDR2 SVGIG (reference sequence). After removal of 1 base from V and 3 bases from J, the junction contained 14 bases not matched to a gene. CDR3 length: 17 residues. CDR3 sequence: CAWSDLAGATNIYEQYF. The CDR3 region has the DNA TGTGCCTGGAGTGACCTAGCGGGTGCCACCAATATCTACGAGCAGTACTTC.

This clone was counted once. The CDR3 is CASSQGTGKYEKLFF. The CDR3 DNA sequence: TGCGCCAGCAGCCAAGGGACAGGGAAGTATGAAAAACTGTTTTTT. The J gene is TRBJ1-4, the V gene TRBV4-3; 8 bases align to TRBD1. This CDR3 contains 15 residues. The V and J ends lost 1 base and 6 bases, in that order; junction bases with no gene match: 4. Germline-derived CDR1 and CDR2 are LGHNA and YSLEER.

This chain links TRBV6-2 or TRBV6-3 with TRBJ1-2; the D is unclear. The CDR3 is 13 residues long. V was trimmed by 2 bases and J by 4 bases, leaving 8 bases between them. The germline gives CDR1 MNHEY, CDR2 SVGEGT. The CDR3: CASSYPPAYGYTF. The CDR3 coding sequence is TGTGCCAGCAGTTACCCTCCCGCCTATGGCTACACCTTC.

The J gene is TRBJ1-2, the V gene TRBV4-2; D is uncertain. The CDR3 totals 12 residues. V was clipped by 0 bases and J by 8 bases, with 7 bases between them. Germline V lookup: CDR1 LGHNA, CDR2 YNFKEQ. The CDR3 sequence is CASSQEALGYTF. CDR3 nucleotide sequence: TGTGCCAGCAGCCAAGAGGCCCTGGGCTACACCTTC.

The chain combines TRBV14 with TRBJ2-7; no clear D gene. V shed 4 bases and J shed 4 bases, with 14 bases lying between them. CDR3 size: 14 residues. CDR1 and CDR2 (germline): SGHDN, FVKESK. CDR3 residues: CASSLRLLRYEQYF. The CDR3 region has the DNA TGTGCCAGCAGCCTCCGATTGTTGAGGTACGAGCAGTACTTC.

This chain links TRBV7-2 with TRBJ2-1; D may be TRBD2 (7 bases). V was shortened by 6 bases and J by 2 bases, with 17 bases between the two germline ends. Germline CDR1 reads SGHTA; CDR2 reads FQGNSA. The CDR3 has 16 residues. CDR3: CASRPGGHLPYNEQFF. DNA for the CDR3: TGTGCCAGCAGACCCGGGGGGCACCTTCCCTACAATGAGCAGTTCTTC.

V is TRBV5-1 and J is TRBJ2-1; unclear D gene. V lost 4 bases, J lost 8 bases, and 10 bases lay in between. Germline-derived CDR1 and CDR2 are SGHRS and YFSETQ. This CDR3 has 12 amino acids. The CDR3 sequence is CASSLTPDEQFF. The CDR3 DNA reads TGCGCCAGCAGCCTAACTCCAGATGAGCAGTTCTTC.

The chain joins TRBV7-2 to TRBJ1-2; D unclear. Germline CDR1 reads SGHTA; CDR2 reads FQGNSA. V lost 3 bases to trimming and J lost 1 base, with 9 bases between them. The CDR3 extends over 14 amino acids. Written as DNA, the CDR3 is TGTGCCAGCAGCTTCGACGGGAATAACTATGGCTACACCTTC. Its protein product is CASSFDGNNYGYTF.

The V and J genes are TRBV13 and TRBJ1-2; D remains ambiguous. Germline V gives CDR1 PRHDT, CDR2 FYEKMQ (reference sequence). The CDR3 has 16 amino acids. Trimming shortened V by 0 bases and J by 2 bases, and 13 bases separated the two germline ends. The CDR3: CASSLGPQLGNYGYTF. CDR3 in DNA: TGTGCCAGCAGCTTAGGCCCGCAGCTTGGAAACTATGGCTACACCTTC.

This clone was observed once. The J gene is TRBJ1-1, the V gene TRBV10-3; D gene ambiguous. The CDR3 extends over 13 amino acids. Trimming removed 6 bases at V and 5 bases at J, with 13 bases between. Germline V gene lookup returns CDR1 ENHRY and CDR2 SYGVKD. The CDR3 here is CAIRSSSGTEAFF. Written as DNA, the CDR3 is TGTGCCATCAGGAGCTCATCGGGGACTGAAGCTTTCTTT.

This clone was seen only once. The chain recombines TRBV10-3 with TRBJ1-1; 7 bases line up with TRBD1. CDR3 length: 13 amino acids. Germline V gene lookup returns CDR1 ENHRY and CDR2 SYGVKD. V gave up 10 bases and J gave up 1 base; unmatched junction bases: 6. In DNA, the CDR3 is TGTGCCACAAACAGGGGAGGGAACACTGAAGCTTTCTTT. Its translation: CATNRGGNTEAFF.

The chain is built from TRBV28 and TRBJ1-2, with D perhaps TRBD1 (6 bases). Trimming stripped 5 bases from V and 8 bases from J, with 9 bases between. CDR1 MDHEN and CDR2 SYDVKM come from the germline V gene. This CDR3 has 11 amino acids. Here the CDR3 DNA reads TGTGCCAGCAGTAAACAGGGAGGCTACACCTTC. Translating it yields CASSKQGGYTF.

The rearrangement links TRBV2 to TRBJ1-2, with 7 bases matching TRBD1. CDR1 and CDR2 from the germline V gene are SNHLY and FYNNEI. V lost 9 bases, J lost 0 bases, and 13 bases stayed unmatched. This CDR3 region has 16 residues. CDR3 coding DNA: TGTGCCAGTTGCCGGGACAGCCACTCAGCTAACTATGGCTACACCTTC. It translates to CASCRDSHSANYGYTF.

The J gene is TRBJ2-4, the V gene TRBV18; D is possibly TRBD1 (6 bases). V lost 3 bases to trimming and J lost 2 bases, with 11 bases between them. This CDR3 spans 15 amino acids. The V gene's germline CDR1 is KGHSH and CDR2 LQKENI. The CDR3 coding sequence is TGTGCCAGCTCACCGTCGACAGGAACCAAAAACATTCAGTACTTC. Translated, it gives CASSPSTGTKNIQYF.

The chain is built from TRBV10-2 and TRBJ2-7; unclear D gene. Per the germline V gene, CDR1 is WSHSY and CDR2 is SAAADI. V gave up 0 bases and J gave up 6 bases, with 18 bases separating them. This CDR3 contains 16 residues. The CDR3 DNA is TGCGCCAGCAGTGAGTCGGGGAAGCGAATCGGTACCGAGCAGTACTTC. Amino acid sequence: CASSESGKRIGTEQYF.

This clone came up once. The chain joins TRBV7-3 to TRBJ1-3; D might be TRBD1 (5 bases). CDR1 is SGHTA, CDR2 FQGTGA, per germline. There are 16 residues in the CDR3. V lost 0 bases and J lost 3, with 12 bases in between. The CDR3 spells CASSLTFQGFGNTIYF. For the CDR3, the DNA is TGTGCCAGCAGCTTAACCTTTCAGGGATTTGGAAACACCATATATTTT. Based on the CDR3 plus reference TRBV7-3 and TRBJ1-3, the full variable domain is GAGVSQTPSNKVTEKGKYVELRCDPISGHTALYWYRQSLGQGPEFLIYFQGTGAADDSGLPNDRFFAVRPEGSVSTLKIQRTERGDSAVYLCASSLTFQGFGNTIYFGEGSWLTVV.

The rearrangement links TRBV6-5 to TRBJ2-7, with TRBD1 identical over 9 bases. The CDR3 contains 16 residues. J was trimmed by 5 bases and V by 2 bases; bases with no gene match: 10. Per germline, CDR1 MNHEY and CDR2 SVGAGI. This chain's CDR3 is CASSYRYRDRAHEQYF. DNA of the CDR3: TGTGCCAGCAGTTACCGATACCGGGACAGGGCCCACGAGCAGTACTTC.

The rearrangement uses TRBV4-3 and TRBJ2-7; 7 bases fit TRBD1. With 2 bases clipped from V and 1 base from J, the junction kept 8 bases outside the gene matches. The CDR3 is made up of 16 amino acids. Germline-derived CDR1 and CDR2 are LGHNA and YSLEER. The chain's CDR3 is CASSQSQGQASYEQYF. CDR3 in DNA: TGCGCCAGCAGCCAAAGTCAAGGACAGGCATCCTACGAGCAGTACTTC.

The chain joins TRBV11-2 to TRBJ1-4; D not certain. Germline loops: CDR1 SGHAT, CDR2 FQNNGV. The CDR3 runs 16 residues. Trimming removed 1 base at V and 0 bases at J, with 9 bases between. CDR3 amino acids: CASSLVVHATNEKLFF. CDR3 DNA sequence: TGTGCCAGCAGCTTAGTTGTTCATGCAACTAATGAAAAACTGTTTTTT.

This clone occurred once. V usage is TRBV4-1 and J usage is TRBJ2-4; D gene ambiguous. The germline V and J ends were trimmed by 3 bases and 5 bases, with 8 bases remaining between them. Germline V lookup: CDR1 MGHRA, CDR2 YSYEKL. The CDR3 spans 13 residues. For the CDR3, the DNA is TGCGCCAGCAGCCATAGGTCGGAAAACATTCAGTACTTC. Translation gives CASSHRSENIQYF.